This T cell receptor beta chain came from a study of T-cell reconstitution after alpha-beta-depleted transplantation in children. Unique molecular identifiers were used in preparing the TCRbeta library. TCRdb called the PCR reads again in MiXCR, with one record for every CDR3 protein. In the table there are a few hundred thousand distinct CDR3 sequences, less than 15% of which are singletons. This clonotype was found a few times. Trimming shortened V by 6 bases and J by 4 bases, and 15 bases separated the two germline ends. The CDR3 extends over 14 amino acids. In germline, CDR1 is MNHEY, CDR2 SMNVEV (reference sequence).

The specimen comprised PBMCs, sampled from the stem cell graft. The TCR originated in a human donor who donated a stem cell graft to a child with Fanconi anemia. This chain links TRBV27 with TRBJ1-2; D not resolved. CDR3 in DNA: TGTGCCAGCAGCCCATTCGGCCCCACCTATGGCTACACCTTC. Its protein product is CASSPFGPTYGYTF.